The subject of this entry is one T cell receptor beta chain. No antigen is known for it. This record belongs to a study of T cell clonotyping in hematopoietic cell transplantation. Specified time point: recipient sample about 28 days before transplant, after cytoreduction. Samples: about 28 days before transplant, then days 30, 100 and 180 after. The repertoire was sequenced with immunoSEQ multiplex PCR; TCRdb's copy has only in-frame clones and lacks some. This sample has about 41,000 clones, with around 84% found just once. This CDR3 has 14 residues. The germline gives CDR1 SGHTA, CDR2 FQGNSA. V was clipped by 6 bases and J by 3 bases; unmatched bases: 6. Study-level findings and limits: No sorting was done, leaving CD4 and CD8 contributions mixed.

The material was peripheral blood mononuclear cells, obtained before stem cell transplant. This TCR was recovered from a man aged 55 to 70 with myelodysplastic syndrome. Some clones in this sample may be carry-over from other donors' samples. This chain joins TRBV7-2 and TRBJ1-1; 8 bases line up with TRBD1. CDR3 coding DNA: TGTGCCAGCAGGTATGGACAGGGAGACACTGAAGCTTTCTTT. Translating it yields CASRYGQGDTEAFF.